The clone carrying this T cell receptor beta chain was seen more than once but under ten times. The antigen is not known. The data stem from a study of beta chain features in type 1 diabetes. TCRB transcripts that were expressed got sequenced, as all of the isolated RNA had been reverse transcribed. Data came from immunoSEQ multiplex PCR; TCRdb stores just in-frame clones and leaves some out. The sample has about 68,000 clones, almost 50% seen once; the top ten hold roughly 0.7%. Study results and caveats: Type 1 diabetes patients had TCRB CDR3s that were shorter (moderately but significantly so) in all four CD4+ subsets.

This receptor was identified in a man aged 30 to 39 with type 1 diabetes. Sequenced sample: central memory CD4+ T cells from blood.

CDR3 residues: CAWSSGKHVYEQYF. DNA for the CDR3: TGTGCCTGGAGTTCGGGAAAGCACGTCTACGAGCAGTACTTC. The chain carries TRBV30 and TRBJ2-7; maybe TRBD2 (5 bases). This CDR3 region has 14 residues. CDR1 and CDR2 from the germline V gene are GTSNPN and SVGIG (reference sequence). The germline V and J ends were trimmed by 2 bases and 3 bases, with 14 bases remaining between them.